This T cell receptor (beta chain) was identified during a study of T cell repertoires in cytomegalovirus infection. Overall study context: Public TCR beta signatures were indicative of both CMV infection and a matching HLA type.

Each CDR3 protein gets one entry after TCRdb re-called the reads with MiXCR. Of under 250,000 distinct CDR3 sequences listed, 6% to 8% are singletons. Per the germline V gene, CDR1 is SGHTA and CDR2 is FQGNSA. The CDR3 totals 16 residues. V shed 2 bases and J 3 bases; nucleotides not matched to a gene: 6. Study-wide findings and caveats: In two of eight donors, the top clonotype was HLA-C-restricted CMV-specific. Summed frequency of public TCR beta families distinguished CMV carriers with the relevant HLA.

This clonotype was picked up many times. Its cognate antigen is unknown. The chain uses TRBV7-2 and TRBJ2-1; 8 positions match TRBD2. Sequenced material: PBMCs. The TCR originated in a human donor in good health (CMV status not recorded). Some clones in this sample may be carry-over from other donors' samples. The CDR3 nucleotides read TGTGCCAGCAGCTTAATGAGCGGGGGCCTCTACAATGAGCAGTTCTTC. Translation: CASSLMSGGLYNEQFF.